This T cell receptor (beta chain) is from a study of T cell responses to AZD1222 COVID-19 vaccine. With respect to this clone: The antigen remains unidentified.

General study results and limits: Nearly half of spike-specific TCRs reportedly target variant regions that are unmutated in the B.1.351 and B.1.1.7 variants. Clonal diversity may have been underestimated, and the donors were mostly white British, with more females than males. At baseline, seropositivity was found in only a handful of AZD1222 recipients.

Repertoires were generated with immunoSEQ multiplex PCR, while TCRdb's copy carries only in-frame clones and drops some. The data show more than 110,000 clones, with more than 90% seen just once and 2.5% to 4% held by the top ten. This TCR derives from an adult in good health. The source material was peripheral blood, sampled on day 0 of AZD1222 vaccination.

CDR3 DNA sequence: TGTGCCAGCAGCGTCCAGACTTTAGGGACTGGGACCGGGGAGCTGTTTTTT. As protein: CASSVQTLGTGTGELFF. V and J are TRBV7-2 and TRBJ2-2; tentatively, D is TRBD2 (6 bases). The CDR3 length is 17 residues. Germline CDR1 is SGHTA and CDR2 is FQGNSA. V dropped 5 bases and J dropped 5 bases, with 21 bases sitting between them. The whole variable domain, filled in from reference TRBV7-2 and TRBJ2-2, reads GAGVSQSPSNKVTEKGKDVELRCDPISGHTALYWYRQSLGQGLEFLIYFQGNSAPDKSGLPSDRFSAERTGGSVSTLTIQRTQQEDSAVYLCASSVQTLGTGTGELFFGEGSRLTVL.